This T cell receptor beta chain is drawn from a study of cytomegalovirus exposure and HLA in healthy donors. Overall study results and limits: A link between a missense DCLRE1C variant and TCR beta V- and J-gene trimming emerged from a later analysis.

The PCR had 60 Vbeta and 13 Jbeta primers. The table came from immunoSEQ multiplex PCR; TCRdb's copy has only in-frame clones and leaves some out. The sample totals 130,000 or so clones. V was trimmed by 1 base and J by 2 bases, leaving 12 bases between them. In germline, CDR1 is LGHNA, CDR2 YNFKEQ. The CDR3 is 16 amino acids. On this clone: The antigen is not known.

Regarding donors, all were healthy bone marrow donors. The sequenced sample consisted of PBMCs. V and J are TRBV4-2 and TRBJ1-5; possible D gene TRBD1, 5 bases. The clonotype was recovered from a woman between 40 and 55 years old in good health and CMV-seropositive. CDR3 sequence reads: CASSQGQGGGNQPQHF. CDR3 nucleotides: TGTGCCAGCAGCCAAGGGCAGGGAGGAGGCAATCAGCCCCAGCATTTT.